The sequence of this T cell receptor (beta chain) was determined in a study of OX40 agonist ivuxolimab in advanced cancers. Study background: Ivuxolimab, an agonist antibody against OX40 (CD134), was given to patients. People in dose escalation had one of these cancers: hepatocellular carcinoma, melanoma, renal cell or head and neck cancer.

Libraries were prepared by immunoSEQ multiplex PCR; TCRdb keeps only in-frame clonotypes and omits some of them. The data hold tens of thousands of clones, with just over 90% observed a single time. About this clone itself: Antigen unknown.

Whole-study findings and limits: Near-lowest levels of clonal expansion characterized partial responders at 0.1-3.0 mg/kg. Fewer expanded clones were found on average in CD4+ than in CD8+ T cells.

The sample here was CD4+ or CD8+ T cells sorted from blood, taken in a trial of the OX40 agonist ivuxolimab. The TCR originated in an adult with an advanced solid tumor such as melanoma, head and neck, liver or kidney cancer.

CDR3 sequence: CSASVSGQNFAEAFF. CDR3 DNA: TGCAGCGCCTCAGTTTCGGGACAAAACTTTGCTGAAGCTTTCTTT. This sequence joins TRBV29-1 and TRBJ1-1, with D possibly matching TRBD1 (6 bases). This CDR3 comprises 15 residues. V gave up 7 bases and J gave up 6 bases, with 24 bases separating them. The germline V gene has CDR1 SQVTM and CDR2 ANQGSEA.